The text below deals with one TCR beta chain. This sample is drawn from a study of blood T cell repertoires in COVID-19. Across the whole study: The United States, Italy and Spain provided the acute and convalescent COVID-19 samples.

The J segment lost 8 bases and the V segment lost 5 bases, leaving 6 bases of the junction unmatched. In germline, CDR1 is LNHNV, CDR2 YYDKDF (reference sequence). CDR3 size: 14 residues. Authors' data handling: Nucleated cell number was recorded as an estimate derived from reference gene primer amplification. Only in-frame clones appear in the TCRdb table, and some are missing; sequencing was by immunoSEQ multiplex PCR. The DNA was the basis for D and trimming; V, J and clone size are from that table. The sample has fewer than 350,000 clones, around four fifths seen once. The sample consisted of peripheral blood. V gene TRBV15 combines with J gene TRBJ1-6; TRBD1 matches 7 bases. The TCR was taken from a woman aged 45-65 years with active or convalescent COVID-19. The CDR3 DNA reads TGTGCCACCAGCCTTCGGGACAGAGATTCACCCCTCCACTTT. Amino acid sequence: CATSLRDRDSPLHF.